This TCR beta chain was identified during a study of identical twins (dated by TCRdb to about 2016). Context from the whole study: To test whether fetal clonotypes persist, this study deep-sequenced TCR alpha and beta repertoires from monozygotic twins, from unrelated adults of various ages, and from cord blood. To rule out contamination, replicate twin experiments were performed at different times with different library preparation protocols.

Receptor libraries were prepared by 5' RACE. Instrument used: Illumina HiSeq 2000. Template switching added a universal primer binding site, and the final cDNA carried a unique molecular identifier that allowed TCR cDNA molecules to be counted accurately. Specific primers in the conserved constant-segment region were used to synthesize first-strand cDNA for the TCR alpha and beta chains. To control for contamination, every cDNA library was double barcoded, receiving both a SMART-Mk sample barcode and Illumina barcodes. Two successive PCR steps introduced TruSeq adapter sequences along with Illumina sample barcodes. TCR alpha and beta cDNA libraries were sequenced on the Illumina HiSeq platform with custom primers. On the study's bioinformatics: Unique molecular identifiers were extracted from raw reads with MiGEC, and CDR3 positions were determined with MiXCR. Recombination models were inferred per individual with the repgenHMM and IGoR tools using an EM algorithm. The analysis of shared clonotypes was done with the tcR package in R, with sharing normalized by the product of cloneset sizes. To study raw recombination without the effects of thymic and clonal selection, out-of-frame nonproductive sequences were analyzed. TCRdb reprocessing: public reads trimmed at Q25 with fastp, clones called with MiXCR, in-frame beta chains kept. Each entry merges the rows of one CDR3 protein and shows their most common DNA and genes. TCRdb, not the original authors, processed these V and J calls. Here the sample has 200,000 to 250,000 distinct CDR3 sequences; 12% occur a single time. The ten largest clones add up to around 4% of the sample.

From cysteine to phenylalanine, the CDR3 is 15 amino acids long. The entry retains the CDR3 DNA only, 45 bases that are in frame from base 1. CDR1 SGHDN and CDR2 FVKESK were looked up in the germline V gene. V is cut by 3 bases and J by 0 bases, and the space between the germline ends is 11 bases. Overall study outcomes, separate from this receptor: Out-of-frame TCR alpha sharing in monozygotic twins was systematically underestimated by recombination models, whereas sharing between unrelated individuals was in agreement with the recombination models. Because the same donors could not be followed over many years, conclusions were based on cross-sectional statistical analysis. Out-of-frame TCR alpha sequences shared between twins showed an excess of low generation-probability sequences compared with coincidental sharing between unrelated individuals. Fewer insertions were carried by abundant cord blood beta clonotypes, a similar but weaker trend appeared in young adult naive repertoires, and no such trend appeared in memory repertoires. Zero-insertion analyses could be partly confounded by invariant T cells such as MAIT and iNKT, although diverse VJ usage argued against such confounding for most clonotypes. The excess sharing between twins in beta out-of-frame sequences was weaker because fewer shared sequences reduced the signal-to-noise ratio.

Comments on this clonotype: What this receptor recognizes is not known. No base qualities exist here, and no much larger clone lies one base off it.

All donors were healthy Caucasians. Three pairs of female monozygotic twins, all aged roughly 18 to 29 years, were included in the twin cohort. Miltenyi CD45RO+ enrichment and human naive T-cell isolation kits were used to isolate memory (CD45RO+) and naive T cells from PBMC. These data also formed part of another study, on yellow fever vaccine responses in identical twins. From the second report: The authors reported that the T cell response to vaccination in identical twins appeared partly convergent and partly personalized. Focusing on identical twins, the study followed the T cell clones that responded to the vaccine, and did so with precision.

The sequence is built from TRBV14 and TRBJ2-5, with an unclear D gene assignment. The specimen was memory (CD45RO+) T cells sorted from blood. The cell subset or site label, read with the paper, signifies: CD45RO+ enriched T cells. The clonotype comes from a young woman in good health. The CDR3: CASSHLWQDQETQYF. The DNA reads TGTGCCAGCAGCCATCTGTGGCAAGACCAAGAGACCCAGTACTTC.